This T cell receptor (beta chain) was documented in a study of OX40 agonist ivuxolimab in advanced cancers. Study summary: Patients received ivuxolimab, an agonistic anti-OX40 (CD134) antibody. Therapy given before enrollment (anti-PD-1, anti-PD-L1 or anti-CTLA-4) was allowed, and 40% to 50% had some.

For this clone: Its antigen is not identified.

Only in-frame clones appear in the TCRdb table, and some are missing; sequencing was by immunoSEQ multiplex PCR. The sample lists over 55,000 clones; more than 65% were seen once. The germline V gene encodes CDR1 LNHNV and CDR2 YYDKDF (reference sequence). This CDR3 comprises 17 residues. Unmatched junction bases numbered 7, after V lost 0 bases and J lost 4 bases. Study-level findings and limits: On average, CD8+ T cells showed a greater number of expanded clones than CD4+. Nonresponders, in some cases, also had low normalized T-cell clonal expansion.

The chain employs TRBV15 and TRBJ2-5; 11 bases map to TRBD1. This sequence was found in an adult with an advanced solid tumor such as melanoma, head and neck, liver or kidney cancer. The sequences come from CD4+ or CD8+ T cells sorted from blood, collected in a trial of the OX40 agonist ivuxolimab. In nucleotides, the CDR3 is TGTGCCACCAGCAGAGATTCACCGGGACAGGGGGGAGAGACCCAGTACTTC. Its translation: CATSRDSPGQGGETQYF. Filled out from reference TRBV15 and TRBJ2-5, the complete variable domain reads DAMVIQNPRYQVTQFGKPVTLSCSQTLNHNVMYWYQQKSSQAPKLLFHYYDKDFNNEADTPDNFQSRRPNTSFCFLDIRSPGLGDTAMYLCATSRDSPGQGGETQYFGPGTRLLVL.